This TCR beta chain was captured by sequencing in a study of CD8 T cells in ankylosing spondylitis (dated by TCRdb to about 2017). As for the study more broadly: To find TCR variants linked to disease, the study profiled T cell receptor beta repertoires in ankylosing spondylitis patients and healthy donors. Peripheral blood samples were taken, and synovial fluid was additionally collected from ankylosing spondylitis patients. The full study cohort comprised about 23 ankylosing spondylitis patients and approximately 100 healthy donors. What the study reported, not specific to this receptor: The disease-linked clones had a CD8+ phenotype and were found at relatively low frequencies in peripheral blood. Significant enrichment of the disease-linked clones was reported in matched synovial fluid samples from ankylosing spondylitis patients. A TCR beta motif made up of several highly homologous amino acid variants appeared to be characteristic of blood from ankylosing spondylitis patients. Some TCR beta motif variants had previously been reported in synovial fluid and blood of reactive arthritis patients, which suggested common disease-initiation mechanisms.

Data came from an Illumina HiSeq 2500. TCR beta libraries were prepared by quantitative 5'-RACE with molecular barcodes. On the authors' methods: To identify disease-linked TCR variants, a new computational method was used, one built on a probabilistic model of VDJ rearrangement. TCRdb itself trimmed the public reads at Q25 with fastp, ran MiXCR and retained productive beta chains. Every entry covers one CDR3 protein and lists the most common genes and DNA from its rows. V and J calls and clone size were set by TCRdb, not the authors. The sample table lists roughly 700,000 distinct CDR3 sequences, around a fifth of them with a count of one. The top ten clones comprise over 15% of the sample. This clonotype turned up a few times. There is no known antigen for this receptor. No per-base quality is available; no much larger clone lies one base away. The CDR3 holds 14 amino acids from the cysteine to the phenylalanine. Of all the DNA, just the CDR3 is kept, 42 bases in frame from base 1. CDR1 and CDR2 are drawn from the germline V gene (reference sequence): DFQATT, SNEGSKA. Trimming takes 2 bases off V and 6 bases off J; junction bases not matched to a gene: 4.

This sequence uses TRBV20-1 and TRBJ2-1, and 10 junction bases match TRBD2. The sequence came from a male donor with ankylosing spondylitis. The sequenced sample consisted of blood, either unsorted or a sorted T cell fraction (not recorded which). The CDR3 in this case is CSARRASGGNEQFF. The sequenced DNA is TGCAGTGCTAGACGGGCTAGCGGGGGCAATGAGCAGTTCTTC.